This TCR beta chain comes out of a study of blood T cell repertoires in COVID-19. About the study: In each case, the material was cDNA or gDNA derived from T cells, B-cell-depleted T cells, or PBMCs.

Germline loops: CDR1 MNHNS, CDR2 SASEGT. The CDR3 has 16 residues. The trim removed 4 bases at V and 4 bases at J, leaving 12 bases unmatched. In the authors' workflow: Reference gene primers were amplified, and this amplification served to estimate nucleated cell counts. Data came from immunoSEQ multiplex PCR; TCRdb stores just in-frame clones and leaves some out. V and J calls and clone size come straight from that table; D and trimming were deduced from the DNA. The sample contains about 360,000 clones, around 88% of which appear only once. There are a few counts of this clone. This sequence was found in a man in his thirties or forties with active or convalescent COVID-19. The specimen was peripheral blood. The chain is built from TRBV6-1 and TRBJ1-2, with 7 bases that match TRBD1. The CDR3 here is CASSALDRAPSYGYTF. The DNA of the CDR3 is TGTGCCAGCAGTGCCCTAGACAGGGCCCCCAGCTATGGCTACACCTTC.